A single sample is the source of the 9 T cell receptor beta chains below, sequenced in a study of blood T cell repertoires in COVID-19. The method was immunoSEQ multiplex PCR; TCRdb's version includes in-frame clones alone and lacks a portion of them. The sample consists of around 140,000 clones, 70% to 90% of them appearing once. Sequences were obtained from peripheral blood. These receptors originate from a human donor with acute or convalescent COVID-19. The donor label of this sample is uncertain.

The genes are TRBV6-5 and TRBJ2-7; no definite D call. Germline CDR1 reads MNHEY; CDR2 reads SVGAGI. The CDR3 covers 11 residues. Trimming shortened V by 6 bases and J by 3 bases, and 6 bases separated the two germline ends. CDR3 coding DNA: TGTGCCAGCAGGAAGAGCTACGAGCAGTACTTC. This codes for CASRKSYEQYF.

The chain is built from TRBV28 and TRBJ1-1, with D unclear. The length of the CDR3 is 12 residues. Trimming took 6 bases from V and 7 from J, leaving 12 bases between them. Germline V lookup: CDR1 MDHEN, CDR2 SYDVKM. CDR3 sequence: CASSPFSVEAFF. Written as DNA, the CDR3 is TGTGCCAGCAGCCCCTTTAGTGTTGAAGCTTTCTTT.

This chain uses TRBV6-4 with TRBJ2-2, with 7 bases aligning to TRBD2. J was trimmed by 3 bases and V by 2 bases; bases with no gene match: 3. Germline CDR1 is MRHNA and CDR2 is SNTAGT. The CDR3 is 15 amino acids. The CDR3 sequence is CASSDGGGYTGELFF. The CDR3 coding sequence is TGTGCCAGCAGTGACGGGGGAGGGTACACCGGGGAGCTGTTTTTT.

The gene calls are TRBV7-2 and TRBJ1-2, with 7 bases matching TRBD1. This CDR3 contains 15 residues. Germline V lookup: CDR1 SGHTA, CDR2 FQGNSA. V gave up 5 bases and J gave up 5 bases; unmatched junction bases: 11. CDR3 sequence (DNA): TGTGCCAGCAGCCAGGCCACAGGGGCGGGGTATGGCTACACCTTC. This sequence encodes CASSQATGAGYGYTF.

V usage is TRBV6-6 and J usage is TRBJ1-1; maybe TRBD1 (6 bases). Germline V lookup: CDR1 MNHNY, CDR2 SVGAGI (reference sequence). The V end was cut by 5 bases, the J end by 4 bases, with 17 bases between. There are 15 residues in the CDR3. CDR3 nucleotides: TGTGCCAGCAGTCTCGGGACAATTCGGATCACTGAAGCTTTCTTT. Translated, it gives CASSLGTIRITEAFF.

The V call is TRBV6-1, the J call TRBJ2-7; a weak D match, TRBD1 (6 bases). V dropped 0 bases and J dropped 0 bases, with 6 bases sitting between them. The CDR3 contains 14 residues. Germline assignment: CDR1 MNHNS and CDR2 SASEGT. CDR3 protein: CASSEAGASYEQYF. The CDR3 bases are TGTGCCAGCAGTGAAGCGGGGGCCTCCTACGAGCAGTACTTC.

CDR3 loop: CASSPYRTGVTEAFF. The CDR3 nucleotides are TGTGCCAGCAGCCCATACCGGACAGGGGTCACTGAAGCTTTCTTT. The chain carries TRBV7-9 and TRBJ1-1, with 9 bases lining up with TRBD1. V gave up 5 bases and J gave up 4 bases; unmatched junction bases: 8. Germline V lookup: CDR1 SEHNR, CDR2 FQNEAQ (reference sequence). This CDR3 is 15 amino acids long.

This chain joins TRBV6-5 and TRBJ1-5, with 9 nucleotides matching TRBD1. The CDR3 consists of 15 residues. V was pared by 4 bases and J by 6 bases, with 7 bases of the junction left unmatched. Germline V gene sequence: CDR1 MNHEY, CDR2 SVGAGI. The CDR3 coding sequence is TGTGCCAGCAGTTTAACAGGGGGCGCGGCTCAGCCCCAGCATTTT. Amino acids: CASSLTGGAAQPQHF.

The V and J genes are TRBV24-1 and TRBJ1-2; D unclear. The V gene lost 3 bases and the J gene lost 8 bases, with 9 bases spanning the gap. The CDR3 loop spans 12 amino acids. Germline V gene sequence: CDR1 KGHDR, CDR2 SFDVKD. CDR3 amino acids: CATSDVAGGYTF. CDR3 nucleotides: TGTGCCACCAGTGATGTGGCGGGAGGCTACACCTTC.